One and the same sample provided the 8 T cell receptor beta chains below, sequenced in a study of control samples from healthy donors and cancer patients (dated by TCRdb to between 2020 and 2021). The library came from the immunoSEQ multiplex PCR assay. The immuneACCESS repertoire file appears here via TCRdb, limited to in-frame rearrangements. These files lack a portion of the clones; in checked studies, under half of the deficit traces to unresolved V genes, and the cause of the others is not known. The sample profile shows about 120,000 clones; over 90% of them were found once. Less than 3.5% of the sample is in the top ten clones. Sequences were obtained from blood. Receptors were obtained from a man in his thirties or forties in good health.

The V gene is TRBV10-3, the J gene TRBJ1-2; 9 nucleotides align to TRBD1. V lost 11 bases to trimming and J lost 0 bases; unmatched junction nucleotides: 13. This CDR3 region has 16 residues. Germline-derived CDR1 and CDR2 are ENHRY and SYGVKD. The CDR3 DNA sequence: TGTGCCGCCGCTTCCGGGACAGGGATAGCTAACTATGGCTACACCTTC. It translates to CAAASGTGIANYGYTF.

The V and J genes are TRBV28 and TRBJ1-6, with unresolved D. CDR1 is MDHEN, CDR2 SYDVKM, per germline. The CDR3 sequence is 14 residues long. V was pared by 4 bases and J by 11 bases, with 15 bases between. The chain's CDR3 is CASSSSGSLTPLHF. Here the CDR3 DNA reads TGTGCCAGCAGTTCGTCCGGCTCCCTTACACCCCTCCACTTT.

The gene calls are TRBV5-4 and TRBJ1-4; tentative D call: TRBD1 (6 bases). The CDR3 has 15 residues. V was trimmed by 4 bases and J by 8 bases, leaving 18 bases between them. Per the germline V gene, CDR1 is SGHNT and CDR2 is YYREEE (reference sequence). The CDR3 is CASSEGGMAREKLFF. The CDR3 DNA reads TGTGCCAGCAGCGAGGGGGGGATGGCCAGAGAAAAACTGTTTTTT.

This clone has just one count. V gene TRBV24-1 combines with J gene TRBJ2-2, with TRBD2 matching over 11 bases. Per the germline V gene, CDR1 is KGHDR and CDR2 is SFDVKD. Germline trimming cut 4 bases from V and 4 bases from J; bases unmatched to any gene: 10. The CDR3 sequence is 18 residues long. CDR3 DNA sequence: TGTGCCACCAGTGACCGCACTAGCGGGGGTGGGGCCACCGGGGAGCTGTTTTTT. Encoded protein: CATSDRTSGGGATGELFF.

The J gene is TRBJ1-1, the V gene TRBV9; TRBD1 is a possible D gene (5 bases). The germline gives CDR1 SGDLS, CDR2 YYNGEE. Trimming removed 0 bases at V and 1 base at J, with 7 bases between. The CDR3 runs to 14 residues. CDR3 in DNA: TGTGCCAGCAGCGTAGTAGGGGAGAACACTGAAGCTTTCTTT. This sequence encodes CASSVVGENTEAFF.

The chain joins TRBV14 to TRBJ2-7; 8 bases align to TRBD2. Germline V gene data show CDR1 as SGHDN and CDR2 as FVKESK. V gave up 4 bases and J gave up 6 bases; unmatched junction bases: 5. The CDR3 has 13 amino acids. CDR3 residues: CASSLSGGSEQYF. CDR3 coding DNA: TGTGCCAGCAGCCTATCGGGAGGGTCCGAGCAGTACTTC.

The chain recombines TRBV6-5 with TRBJ2-1; a weak D match, TRBD1 (6 bases). Trimming shortened V by 6 bases and J by 9 bases, and 18 bases separated the two germline ends. The CDR3 totals 14 residues. CDR1 and CDR2 from the germline V gene are MNHEY and SVGAGI. Here the CDR3 DNA reads TGTGCCAGCAGGGACAGATTTGAGGTGGGTGAGCAGTTCTTC. Translated: CASRDRFEVGEQFF.

The rearrangement joins TRBV5-1 to TRBJ1-3; TRBD1 is a possible D gene (6 bases). V gave up 0 bases and J gave up 4 bases, with 11 bases separating them. Per germline, CDR1 SGHRS and CDR2 YFSETQ. The CDR3 consists of 15 residues. The CDR3 protein is CASSLARGRGNTIYF. DNA of the CDR3: TGCGCCAGCAGCTTGGCAAGGGGGAGAGGAAACACCATATATTTT.